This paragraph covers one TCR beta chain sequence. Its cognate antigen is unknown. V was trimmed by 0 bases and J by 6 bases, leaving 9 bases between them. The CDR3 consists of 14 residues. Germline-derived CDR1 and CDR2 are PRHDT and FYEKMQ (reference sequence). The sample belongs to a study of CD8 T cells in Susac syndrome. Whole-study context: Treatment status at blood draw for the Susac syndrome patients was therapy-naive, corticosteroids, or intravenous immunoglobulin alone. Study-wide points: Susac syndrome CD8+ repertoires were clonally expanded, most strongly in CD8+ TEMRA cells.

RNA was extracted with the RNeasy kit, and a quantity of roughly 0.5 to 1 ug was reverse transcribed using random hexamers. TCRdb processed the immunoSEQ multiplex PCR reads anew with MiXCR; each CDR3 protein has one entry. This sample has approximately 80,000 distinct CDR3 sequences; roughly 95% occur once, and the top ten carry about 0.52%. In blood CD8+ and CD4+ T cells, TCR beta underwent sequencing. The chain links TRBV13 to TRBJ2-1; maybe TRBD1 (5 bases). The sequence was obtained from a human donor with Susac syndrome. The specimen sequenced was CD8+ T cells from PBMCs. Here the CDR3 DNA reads TGTGCCAGCAGCTTAGGAGGACATCTCAATGAGCAGTTCTTC. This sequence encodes CASSLGGHLNEQFF.